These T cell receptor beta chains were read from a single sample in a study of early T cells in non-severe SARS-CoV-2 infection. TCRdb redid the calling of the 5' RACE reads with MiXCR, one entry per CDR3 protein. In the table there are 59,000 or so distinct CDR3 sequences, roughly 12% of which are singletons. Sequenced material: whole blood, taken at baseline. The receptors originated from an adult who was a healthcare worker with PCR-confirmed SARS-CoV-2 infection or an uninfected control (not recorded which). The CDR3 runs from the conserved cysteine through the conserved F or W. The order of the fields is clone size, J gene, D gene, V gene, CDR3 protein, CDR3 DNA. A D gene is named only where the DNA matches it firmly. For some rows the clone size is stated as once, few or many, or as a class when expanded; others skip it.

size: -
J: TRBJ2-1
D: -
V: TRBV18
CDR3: CASSPGQLSYNEQFF
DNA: TGTGCCAGCTCACCGGGGCAACTCTCCTACAATGAGCAGTTCTTC

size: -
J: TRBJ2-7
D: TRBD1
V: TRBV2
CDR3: CASSLGTVYEQYF
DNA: TGTGCCAGCAGTTTAGGGACAGTCTACGAGCAGTACTTC

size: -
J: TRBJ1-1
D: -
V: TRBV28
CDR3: CASRRNTEAFF
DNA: TGTGCCAGCCGGAGGAACACTGAAGCTTTCTTT

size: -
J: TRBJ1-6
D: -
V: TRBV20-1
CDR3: CSARDELRSYNSPLHF
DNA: TGCAGTGCTAGAGATGAGTTACGCTCCTATAATTCACCCCTCCACTTT

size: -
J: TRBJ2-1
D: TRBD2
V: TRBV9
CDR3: CASSWTSGVSYNEQFF
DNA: TGTGCCAGCAGCTGGACTAGCGGGGTCTCCTACAATGAGCAGTTCTTC

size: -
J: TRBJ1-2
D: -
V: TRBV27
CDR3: CASSPIGGSYGYTF
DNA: TGTGCCAGCAGTCCAATAGGCGGGAGCTATGGCTACACCTTC

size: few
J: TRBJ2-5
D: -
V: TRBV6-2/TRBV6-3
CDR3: CASSTPRGRGEETQYF
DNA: TGTGCCAGCAGTACGCCAAGGGGCAGGGGAGAAGAGACCCAGTACTTC

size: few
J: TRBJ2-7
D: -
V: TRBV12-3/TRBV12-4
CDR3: CASLTTVGSYEQYF
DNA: TGTGCCAGCCTTACCACGGTGGGATCCTACGAGCAGTACTTC

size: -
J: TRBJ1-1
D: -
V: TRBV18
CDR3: CASSPPFGGSQQAFF
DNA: TGTGCCAGCTCACCACCGTTTGGGGGATCTCAGCAAGCTTTCTTT

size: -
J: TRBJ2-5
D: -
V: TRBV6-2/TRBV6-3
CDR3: CASSYSSGDGKETQYF
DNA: TGTGCCAGCAGTTACAGTTCCGGGGATGGAAAAGAGACCCAGTACTTC

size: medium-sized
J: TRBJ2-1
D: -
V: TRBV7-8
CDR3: CASSPSQLRFPRDEQFF
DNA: TGTGCCAGCAGCCCATCTCAGCTAAGGTTCCCCCGGGATGAGCAGTTCTTC

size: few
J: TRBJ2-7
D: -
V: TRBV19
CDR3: CASSTGVSYEQYF
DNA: TGTGCCAGTAGTACGGGGGTGTCCTACGAGCAGTACTTC

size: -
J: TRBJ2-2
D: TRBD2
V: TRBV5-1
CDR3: CASSLRGSGGKSPGELFF
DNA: TGCGCCAGCAGCTTGCGGGGCTCCGGGGGGAAATCGCCCGGGGAGCTGTTTTTT

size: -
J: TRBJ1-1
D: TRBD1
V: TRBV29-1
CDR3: CSVEGQRNTEAFF
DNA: TGCAGCGTTGAGGGACAGAGGAACACTGAAGCTTTCTTT

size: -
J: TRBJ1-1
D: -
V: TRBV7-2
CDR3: CASSSYYGGTEAFF
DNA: TGTGCCAGCAGCTCCTACTACGGGGGCACTGAAGCTTTCTTT

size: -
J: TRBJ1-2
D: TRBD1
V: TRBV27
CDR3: CASSFGQGDYGYTF
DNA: TGTGCCAGCAGTTTTGGACAGGGGGACTATGGCTACACCTTC

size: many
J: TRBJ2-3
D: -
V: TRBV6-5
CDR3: CASSYQFPRRTPADTQYF
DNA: TGTGCCAGCAGTTACCAGTTCCCTCGGCGGACCCCTGCAGATACGCAGTATTTT

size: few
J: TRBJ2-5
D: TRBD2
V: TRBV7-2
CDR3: CASSLREGYGTQYF
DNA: TGTGCCAGCAGCTTACGGGAGGGGTACGGGACCCAGTACTTC

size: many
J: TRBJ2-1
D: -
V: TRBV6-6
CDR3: CASSYSTSRDEQFF
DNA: TGTGCCAGCAGTTACTCAACTAGCCGGGATGAGCAGTTCTTC

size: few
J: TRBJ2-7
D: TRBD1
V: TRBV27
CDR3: CASTQGVEYEQYF
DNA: TGTGCCAGCACCCAGGGGGTGGAGTACGAGCAGTACTTC

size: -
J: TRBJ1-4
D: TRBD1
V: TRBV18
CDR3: CASVGQQNEKLFF
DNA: TGTGCCAGCGTGGGACAGCAAAATGAAAAACTGTTTTTT

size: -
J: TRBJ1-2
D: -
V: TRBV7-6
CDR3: CASSLPVPARTHYGYTF
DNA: TGTGCCAGCAGCTTACCGGTCCCAGCAAGGACGCACTATGGCTACACCTTC

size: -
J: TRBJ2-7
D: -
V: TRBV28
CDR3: CASSFAGSYEQYF
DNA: TGTGCCAGCAGTTTCGCGGGGTCCTACGAGCAGTACTTC

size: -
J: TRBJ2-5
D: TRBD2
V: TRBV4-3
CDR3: CASSQGTSGKVQETQYF
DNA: TGCGCCAGCAGCCAAGGAACTAGCGGAAAGGTCCAAGAGACCCAGTACTTC

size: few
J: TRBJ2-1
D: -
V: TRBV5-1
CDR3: CASSSMKVREWDYNEQFF
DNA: TGCGCCAGCAGCTCCATGAAGGTGAGGGAATGGGATTACAATGAGCAGTTCTTC

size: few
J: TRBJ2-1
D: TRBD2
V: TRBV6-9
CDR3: CALARRNNEQFF
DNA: TGTGCACTAGCGCGAAGAAACAATGAGCAGTTCTTC

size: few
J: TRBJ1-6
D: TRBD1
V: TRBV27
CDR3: CASSLAGDRVNSPLHF
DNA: TGTGCCAGCAGTTTAGCAGGGGACAGGGTGAATTCACCCCTCCACTTT

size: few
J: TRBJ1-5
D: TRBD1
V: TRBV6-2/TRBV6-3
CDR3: CASSYGDRGTQPQHF
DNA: TGTGCCAGCAGTTACGGTGACAGGGGGACTCAGCCCCAGCATTTT

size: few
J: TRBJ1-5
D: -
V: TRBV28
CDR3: CASSFQGYQPQHF
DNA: TGTGCCAGCAGTTTCCAGGGCTATCAGCCCCAGCATTTT

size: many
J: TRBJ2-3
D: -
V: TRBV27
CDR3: CASSLSGQGGSTDTQYF
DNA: TGTGCCAGCAGTTTATCGGGGCAGGGAGGATCCACAGATACGCAGTATTTT

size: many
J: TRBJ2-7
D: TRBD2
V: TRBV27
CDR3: CASSPSSGRYEQYF
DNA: TGTGCCAGCAGTCCTTCTAGCGGGAGGTACGAGCAGTACTTC

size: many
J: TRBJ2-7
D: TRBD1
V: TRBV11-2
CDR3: CASSQERRDRVYEQYF
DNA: TGTGCCAGCAGCCAGGAACGACGGGACAGGGTCTACGAGCAGTACTTC

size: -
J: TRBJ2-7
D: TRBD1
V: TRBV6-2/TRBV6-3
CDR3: CASSWDRDSYEQYF
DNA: TGTGCCAGCAGTTGGGACAGGGACTCCTACGAGCAGTACTTC

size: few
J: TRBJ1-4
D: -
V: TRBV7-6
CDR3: CASSPTGTTEKLFF
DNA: TGTGCCAGCAGCCCCACGGGGACGACGGAAAAACTGTTTTTT

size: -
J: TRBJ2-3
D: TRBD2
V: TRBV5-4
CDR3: CASSGTAGVDTQYF
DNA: TGTGCCAGCAGCGGTACAGCGGGAGTGGATACGCAGTATTTT

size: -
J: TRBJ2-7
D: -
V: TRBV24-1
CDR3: CATSEEVAEPSAQYF
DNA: TGTGCCACCAGTGAGGAGGTGGCAGAACCGTCGGCGCAGTACTTC

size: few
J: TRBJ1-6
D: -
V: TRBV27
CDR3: CASSLSRTYNSPLHF
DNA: TGTGCCAGCAGTTTATCGAGAACCTATAATTCACCCCTCCACTTT

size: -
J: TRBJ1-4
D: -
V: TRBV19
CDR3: CASRWTTNEKLFF
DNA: TGTGCCAGTAGATGGACTACTAATGAAAAACTGTTTTTT

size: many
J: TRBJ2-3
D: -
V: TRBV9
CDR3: CASSVGGPTDTQYF
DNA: TGTGCCAGCAGCGTAGGCGGGCCCACAGATACGCAGTATTTT

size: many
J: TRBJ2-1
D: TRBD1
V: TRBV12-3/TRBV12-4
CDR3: CASSPPGQGNNEQFF
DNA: TGTGCCAGCAGCCCCCCGGGACAGGGCAACAATGAGCAGTTCTTC

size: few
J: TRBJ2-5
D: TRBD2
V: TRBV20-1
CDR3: CSARGASGTFLETQYF
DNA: TGCAGTGCTCGAGGGGCTAGCGGGACCTTCCTGGAGACCCAGTACTTC

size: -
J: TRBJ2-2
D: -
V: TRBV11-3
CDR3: CASSKKATGELFF
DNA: TGTGCCAGCAGCAAAAAAGCCACCGGGGAGCTGTTTTTT

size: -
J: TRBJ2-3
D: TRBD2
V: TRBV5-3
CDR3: CARSTGLAGASVDTQYF
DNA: TGTGCCAGAAGCACCGGACTAGCGGGAGCCAGCGTGGATACGCAGTATTTT

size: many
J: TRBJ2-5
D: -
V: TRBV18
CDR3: CASSPDPRRKETQYF
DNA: TGTGCCAGCTCACCGGACCCGAGGCGGAAAGAGACCCAGTACTTC

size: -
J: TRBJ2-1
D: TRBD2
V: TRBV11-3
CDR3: CASSFGGRAIDEQFF
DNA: TGTGCCAGCAGCTTCGGCGGGAGGGCCATTGATGAGCAGTTCTTC

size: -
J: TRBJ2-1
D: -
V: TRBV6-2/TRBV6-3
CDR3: CASSYPPLRDSYNEQFF
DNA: TGTGCCAGCAGTTACCCACCCCTGCGGGACTCTTACAATGAGCAGTTCTTC

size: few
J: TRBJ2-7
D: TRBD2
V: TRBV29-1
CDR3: CSVALGTSETYEQYF
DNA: TGCAGCGTCGCCCTAGGCACTAGCGAGACCTACGAGCAGTACTTC

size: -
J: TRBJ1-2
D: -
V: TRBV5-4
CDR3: CASSFSGNGYTF
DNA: TGTGCCAGCAGCTTTTCGGGGAATGGCTACACCTTC

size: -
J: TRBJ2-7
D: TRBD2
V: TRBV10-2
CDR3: CASSESETSETYEQYF
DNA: TGCGCCAGCAGTGAGTCGGAGACTAGCGAGACCTACGAGCAGTACTTC

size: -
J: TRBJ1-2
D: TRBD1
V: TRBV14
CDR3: CASSQVGQGYGYTF
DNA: TGTGCCAGCAGCCAAGTGGGACAGGGGTATGGCTACACCTTC

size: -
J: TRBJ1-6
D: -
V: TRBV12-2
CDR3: CAQAVGRESYNSPLHF
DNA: TGTGCCCAAGCAGTCGGGAGGGAGTCCTATAATTCACCCCTCCACTTT

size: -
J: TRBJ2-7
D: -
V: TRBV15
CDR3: CATSRAGYEQYF
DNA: TGTGCCACCAGCAGAGCAGGGTACGAGCAGTACTTC

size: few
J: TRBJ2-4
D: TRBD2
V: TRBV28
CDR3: CASSRAGGAKNIQYF
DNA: TGTGCCAGCAGTCGCGCGGGGGGCGCCAAAAACATTCAGTACTTC

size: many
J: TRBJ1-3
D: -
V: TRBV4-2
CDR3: CASRLSGNTIYF
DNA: TGTGCCAGCCGCTTAAGCGGAAACACCATATATTTT

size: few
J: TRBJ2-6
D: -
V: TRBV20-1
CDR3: CSAVYGANVLTF
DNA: TGCAGTGCTGTCTATGGGGCCAACGTCCTGACTTTC

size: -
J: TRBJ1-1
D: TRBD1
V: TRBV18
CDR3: CASSRDRQGTEAFF
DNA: TGTGCCAGCTCACGGGACCGACAGGGGACTGAAGCTTTCTTT

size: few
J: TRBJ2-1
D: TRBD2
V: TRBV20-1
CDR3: CSARPLAGPYDEQFF
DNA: TGCAGTGCTAGGCCTCTAGCGGGACCCTACGATGAGCAGTTCTTC

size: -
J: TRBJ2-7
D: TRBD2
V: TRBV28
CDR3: CASSLSPGLASYEQYF
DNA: TGTGCCAGCAGTCTCTCACCGGGACTAGCGTCTTACGAGCAGTACTTC

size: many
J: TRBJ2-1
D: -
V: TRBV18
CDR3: CASSPTLNEQFF
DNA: TGTGCCAGCTCCCCGACTTTGAATGAGCAGTTCTTC